This T cell receptor beta chain appears in the sequencing data of a study of cytomegalovirus exposure and HLA in healthy donors. Germline CDR1 and CDR2: LNHDA and SQIVND (reference sequence). Trimming left V 4 bases short and J 1 base short, with 10 bases between. CDR3 length: 14 amino acids. PCR employed 60 Vbeta and 13 Jbeta primers. The repertoire was sequenced with immunoSEQ multiplex PCR; TCRdb's copy has only in-frame clones and lacks some. The data show tens of thousands of clones, and the top ten clones hold more than 20%. The sample was PBMCs. The source of this sequence is a man aged 60 to 69 in good health and CMV-seropositive. This chain links TRBV19 with TRBJ1-1; tentative D call: TRBD1 (5 bases). CDR3 in amino acids: CASSRAGSNTEAFF. CDR3 bases: TGTGCCAGTAGTAGGGCAGGGTCGAACACTGAAGCTTTCTTT. Complete variable domain (other parts from reference TRBV19 and TRBJ1-1): DGGITQSPKYLFRKEGQNVTLSCEQNLNHDAMYWYRQDPGQGLRLIYYSQIVNDFQKGDIAEGYSVSREKKESFPLTVTSAQKNPTAFYLCASSRAGSNTEAFFGQGTRLTVV.